This T cell receptor (beta chain) appears in the sequencing data of a study of blood T cell repertoires in COVID-19. Study as a whole: The United States, Italy and Spain supplied acute and convalescent COVID-19 samples. T cells, B-cell-depleted T cells, or PBMCs provided the cDNA or gDNA that served as material.

In the study's own analysis: Using reference gene primer amplification, nucleated cell counts were estimated. Some clones are missing from TCRdb's copy, which holds only in-frame ones; the method was immunoSEQ multiplex PCR. That table furnishes V, J and clone size, whereas the DNA furnished D and trimming. The sample shows about 200,000 clones, around 83% of them seen only once. Germline V gene data show CDR1 as MNHEY and CDR2 as SMNVEV (reference sequence). V lost 0 bases, J lost 4 bases, and 13 bases lay in between. This CDR3 comprises 15 residues. What was sequenced was peripheral blood. The receptor comes from a woman aged 80 or over with acute or convalescent COVID-19. J is TRBJ2-7 and V is TRBV27; D perhaps matches TRBD2 (6 bases). As DNA, the CDR3 is TGTGCCAGCAGTTTATCGATGGGGGGTAGGTACGAGCAGTACTTC. Translating it yields CASSLSMGGRYEQYF.